This T cell receptor (beta chain) was found in a study of blood T cell repertoires in COVID-19. Study background: The origin of the acute and convalescent COVID-19 samples was the United States, Italy and Spain. PBMCs, B-cell-depleted T cells, or T cells provided the cDNA or gDNA that made up the material.

Methods used by the authors: Researchers report that nucleated cell counts were estimated from reference gene primer amplification. Measured with immunoSEQ multiplex PCR; TCRdb has only the in-frame clones, and not every one. V, J and clone size derive from that table, while D and trimming were established from the DNA sequence. The sample lists under 200,000 clones; just over 85% were seen once. The TCR sequence derives from a man in his sixties with acute or convalescent COVID-19. Sequencing was done on a sample of peripheral blood.

CDR3 nucleotides: TGTGCCAGCACCGTACGGGGGGCGAGAGGCTACACCTTC. Protein: CASTVRGARGYTF. The chain uses TRBV5-8 and TRBJ1-2; D may be TRBD1 (6 bases). This CDR3 contains 13 residues. The V and J ends lost 6 bases and 8 bases respectively, with 17 bases between them. Germline V gives CDR1 SGHTS, CDR2 YDEGEE.